The 11 T cell receptor beta chains below come from one sample, sequenced in a study of response to subunit inactivated influenza vaccine. TCRdb reprocessed the RT-PCR reads with MiXCR, giving one entry per CDR3 protein. Of roughly 700,000 distinct CDR3 sequences in the sample, about 15% are singletons; the top ten hold approximately 6.5%. The specimen was PBMCs from blood, collected about 14 days before vaccination. The source is a man aged 50 or older who received an inactivated influenza vaccine.

This clonotype was picked up a small number of times. The chain couples TRBV7-3 to TRBJ2-5, with D tentatively TRBD1 (6 bases). This CDR3 is built from 15 residues. From germline, CDR1 is SGHTA and CDR2 FQGTGA. The ends were cut back, 3 bases at V and 5 bases at J, with 16 bases in the middle. In nucleotides, the CDR3 is TGTGCCAGCAGCTTGGAGTTTGGGGGCGTGGAGACCCAGTACTTC. Amino acids: CASSLEFGGVETQYF.

This clonotype was picked up many times. The CDR3 loop is CASSSSGNQETQYF. Written as DNA, the CDR3 is TGTGCCAGCAGCTCTAGCGGGAACCAAGAGACCCAGTACTTC. This chain connects TRBV7-9 to TRBJ2-5; TRBD2 aligns across 9 bases. The length of the CDR3 is 14 residues. Per the germline V gene, CDR1 is SEHNR and CDR2 is FQNEAQ (reference sequence). The V and J ends lost 4 bases and 0 bases, in that order; junction bases with no gene match: 0. Full variable domain (rest looked up from reference TRBV7-9 and TRBJ2-5): DTGVSQNPRHKITKRGQNVTFRCDPISEHNRLYWYRQTLGQGPEFLTYFQNEAQLEKSRLLSDRFSAERPKGSFSTLEIQRTEQGDSAMYLCASSSSGNQETQYFGPGTRLLVL.

This clonotype has just a few counts. The J gene is TRBJ2-7, the V gene TRBV10-3; D gene ambiguous. The CDR3 has 12 amino acids. Looked up from germline, CDR1 is ENHRY and CDR2 is SYGVKD. The V and J ends lost 4 bases and 1 base respectively, with 5 bases between them. The CDR3 region is CAISADSYEQYF. The DNA for the CDR3 is TGTGCCATCAGTGCTGATTCCTACGAGCAGTACTTC.

Many counts were recorded for this clonotype. The V and J genes are TRBV3-1 and TRBJ2-5; D not resolved. The CDR3 totals 12 residues. Germline CDR1 is LGHDT and CDR2 is YNNKEL (reference sequence). V lost 4 bases and J lost 2, with 5 bases in between. CDR3 residues: CASSPDQETQYF. DNA of the CDR3: TGTGCCAGCAGCCCAGATCAAGAGACCCAGTACTTC.

This chain links TRBV7-9 with TRBJ2-3; no reliable D call. Trimming cost V 8 bases and J 0 bases, with 12 bases left between them. Germline CDR1 and CDR2: SEHNR and FQNEAQ (reference sequence). The CDR3 covers 14 residues. The CDR3 spells CASLTGLSTDTQYF. The CDR3 nucleotides are TGTGCCAGCTTGACGGGTCTAAGCACAGATACGCAGTATTTT.

In its sample, this clonotype was seen a few times. The chain combines TRBV7-9 with TRBJ2-7; D remains ambiguous. The length of the CDR3 is 13 residues. CDR1 SEHNR and CDR2 FQNEAQ come from the germline V gene (reference sequence). V was shortened by 0 bases and J by 5 bases, with 8 bases between the two germline ends. The CDR3 spells CASSLAGRDEQYF. CDR3 DNA: TGTGCCAGCAGCTTAGCGGGAAGGGACGAGCAGTACTTC.

This chain uses TRBV11-2 with TRBJ2-1; TRBD1 might be the D (7 bases). This CDR3 region has 15 residues. CDR1 is SGHAT, CDR2 FQNNGV, per germline. The germline V and J ends were trimmed by 0 bases and 7 bases, with 13 bases remaining between them. In DNA form, the CDR3 reads TGTGCCAGCAGCTTAGATGCGGCAGGGGGGAATGAGCAGTTCTTC. Its protein is CASSLDAAGGNEQFF.

This clonotype was counted a few times. The V and J genes are TRBV29-1 and TRBJ2-7; 8 positions match TRBD2. Germline CDR1 is SQVTM and CDR2 is ANQGSEA. Trimming at V came to 7 bases and at J to 5 bases, leaving 7 bases not matched to a gene. The CDR3 runs to 12 residues. The CDR3 region is CSAAGLAHEQYF. CDR3 sequence (DNA): TGCAGCGCCGCCGGACTAGCCCACGAGCAGTACTTC.

The sample holds a few counts of this clonotype. The chain recombines TRBV20-1 with TRBJ2-7; 7 bases are a match to TRBD2. The V gene end was trimmed by 1 base and the J gene end by 1 base; junction bases not matched to a gene: 7. Germline V CDR1 and CDR2: DFQATT, SNEGSKA (reference sequence). The CDR3 totals 15 residues. CDR3 region: CSARGGGLRSYEQYF. The CDR3 bases are TGCAGTGCTAGAGGGGGGGGACTGAGATCCTACGAGCAGTACTTC.

This clonotype has only a few counts. CDR3 DNA sequence: TGTGCCAGCAGTTTCGGGAGGGGTGCTAATGAAAAACTGTTTTTT. Translated, it gives CASSFGRGANEKLFF. The chain uses TRBV12-3 or TRBV12-4 and TRBJ1-4, with D perhaps matching TRBD1 (5 bases). CDR3 length: 15 residues. The V end lost 3 bases, the J end lost 3 bases, and 11 bases lay between the germline ends.

The chain uses TRBV6-2 or TRBV6-3 and TRBJ2-1; 9 bases line up with TRBD2. CDR1 is MNHEY, CDR2 SVGEGT, per germline. Trimming removed 10 bases from V and 8 bases from J; junction bases left unmatched: 12. The CDR3 is 14 amino acids. The CDR3 protein is CATHRAGGRYEQFF. The CDR3 coding sequence is TGTGCCACCCACCGGGCGGGGGGGCGTTATGAGCAGTTCTTC.